Below are 22 T cell receptor beta chains sequenced from a single sample in a study of blood T cells in healthy people across ages. Alongside a J-beta primer mix, a sample-barcoded 5' primer served in a second PCR lasting about 7 to 12 cycles. TCRdb re-analysed the 5' RACE reads in MiXCR, keeping a single row per CDR3 protein. The sample records over 1.5 million distinct CDR3 sequences, around 50% being singletons. The sequenced material came from blood. The receptors shown here come from a woman aged 40 to 49 in good health.

This clonotype appeared once. The chain recombines TRBV7-2 with TRBJ2-1, with 7 bases fitting TRBD2. Germline values: CDR1 SGHTA, CDR2 FQGNSA. This CDR3 is 14 amino acids long. V shed 3 bases, J shed 8 bases, and the junction held 7 bases outside the gene matches. The CDR3 nucleotides read TGTGCCAGCAGCTTCGGGGGGTTCTCTGATGAGCAGTTCTTC. Protein sequence: CASSFGGFSDEQFF.

CDR3 nucleotide sequence: TGCAGTGCAGGCCTAACAGGGTATACCTATAATTCACCCCTCCACTTT. It specifies CSAGLTGYTYNSPLHF. The genes are TRBV20-1 and TRBJ1-6, with D perhaps matching TRBD1 (6 bases). Germline assignment: CDR1 DFQATT and CDR2 SNEGSKA (reference sequence). With 6 bases removed from V and 2 bases from J, the gap between germline ends came to 17 bases. This CDR3 region has 16 residues.

This clonotype was found a few times. The V call is TRBV4-3, the J call TRBJ2-3; D gene ambiguous. Germline CDR1 reads LGHNA; CDR2 reads YSLEER. This CDR3 has 14 amino acids. The germline V and J ends were trimmed by 4 bases and 2 bases, with 10 bases remaining between them. The CDR3 sequence: CASSRLLNTDTQYF. The DNA of the CDR3 is TGCGCCAGCAGCCGACTTCTGAACACAGATACGCAGTATTTT.

This clonotype came up a few times. The chain couples TRBV7-6 to TRBJ2-7; D remains unclear. Germline CDR1 is SGHVS and CDR2 is FNYEAQ. CDR3 length: 13 residues. V lost 5 bases, J lost 3 bases, and 11 bases lay in between. Here the CDR3 DNA reads TGTGCCAGCAGCCCAAACGACAACTACGAGCAGTACTTC. The encoded protein is CASSPNDNYEQYF.

This clonotype was detected ten times or more. This chain links TRBV29-1 with TRBJ2-3; the D gene is possibly TRBD2 (6 bases). The CDR3 has 12 residues. V lost 6 bases to trimming and J lost 6 bases, with 13 bases between them. Germline V gene sequence: CDR1 SQVTM, CDR2 ANQGSEA. CDR3 sequence: CSVSTSTDTQYF. For the CDR3, the DNA is TGCAGCGTGTCGACTAGTACGGATACGCAGTATTTT.

This rearrangement joins TRBV2 to TRBJ2-7; 9 bases agree with TRBD2. V shed 7 bases, J shed 0 bases, and the junction held 10 bases outside the gene matches. The CDR3 is 16 amino acids. Germline V gives CDR1 SNHLY, CDR2 FYNNEI. The CDR3 nucleotides are TGTGCCAGCAACCCCAGCGGGAGGATCAGCTCCTACGAGCAGTACTTC. It yields the protein CASNPSGRISSYEQYF.

V is TRBV5-1 and J is TRBJ2-7; the D gene is possibly TRBD2 (6 bases). The CDR3 is 12 residues long. Germline assignment: CDR1 SGHRS and CDR2 YFSETQ. V lost 6 bases and J 3 bases, leaving 10 bases between the germline ends. The CDR3, as DNA: TGCGCCAGCACCGGCGGGGTCTACGAGCAGTACTTC. Amino acids: CASTGGVYEQYF.

The CDR3 sequence is CASTWTAYNEQYF. The CDR3 DNA reads TGTGCCAGCACCTGGACAGCCTACAATGAGCAGTACTTC. This chain uses TRBV6-2 or TRBV6-3 with TRBJ2-5; TRBD1 is a possible D gene (6 bases). Germline CDR1 reads MNHEY; CDR2 reads SVGEGT. V lost 7 bases to trimming and J lost 11 bases, with 20 bases between them. The CDR3 has 13 residues.

This chain links TRBV6-2 or TRBV6-3 with TRBJ1-5, with a tentative D call TRBD1 (6 bases). V was clipped by 7 bases and J by 2 bases, with 15 bases between them. Germline V gene sequence: CDR1 MNHEY, CDR2 SVGEGT. This CDR3 is 15 amino acids long. DNA for the CDR3: TGTGCCAGCACCGAACAGGGATTAGGCAATCAGCCCCAGCATTTT. Translated, it gives CASTEQGLGNQPQHF.

This clonotype was counted a few times. One end of the junction does not line up with germline, which may come from a read error. The chain combines TRBV5-1 with TRBJ2-7; no firm D call. CDR3 size: 14 residues. Germline assignment: CDR1 SGHRS and CDR2 YFSETQ. The CDR3 loop is CASSLGQAAYEQYF. CDR3 bases: TGTGCCAGCAGCTTAGGGCAGGCCGCCTACGAGCAGTACTTC.

This clonotype has just a few counts. The V gene is TRBV12-3 or TRBV12-4, the J gene TRBJ1-4; 7 bases fit TRBD1. This CDR3 region has 14 residues. The ends lost 6 bases at V and 6 bases at J; junction bases unmatched: 7. The CDR3 nucleotides are TGTGCCAGCAGCTCTGACAGGGCCTATGAAAAACTGTTTTTT. Its protein product is CASSSDRAYEKLFF.

The chain uses TRBV2 and TRBJ2-5; 9 nucleotides line up with TRBD2. CDR3 length: 15 residues. Germline V lookup: CDR1 SNHLY, CDR2 FYNNEI. V was pared by 5 bases and J by 4 bases, with 8 bases of the junction left unmatched. The CDR3 protein is CASSLFSGGRETQYF. The CDR3 DNA is TGTGCCAGCAGTCTCTTCAGCGGGGGGCGAGAGACCCAGTACTTC.

The chain couples TRBV5-1 to TRBJ2-5, with D possibly being TRBD1 (6 bases). The J call is in doubt because the DNA end fits TRBJ2-7 better. The germline V gene encodes CDR1 SGHRS and CDR2 YFSETQ. The CDR3 extends over 14 amino acids. As DNA, the CDR3 is TGCGCCAGCAGCGGCGCCAGGGGTTACTACGAGCAGTACTTC. Residues: CASSGARGYYEQYF.

The chain has TRBV7-2 and TRBJ2-2; 8 nucleotides agree with TRBD1. CDR3 size: 17 residues. V shed 1 base, J shed 4 bases, and the junction held 8 bases outside the gene matches. Germline CDR1 SGHTA, CDR2 FQGNSA. The chain's CDR3 is CASSLDAGTGSTGELFF. The DNA for the CDR3 is TGTGCCAGCAGCTTAGATGCCGGGACAGGTTCCACCGGGGAGCTGTTTTTT.

This clonotype came up once. In DNA, the CDR3 is TGCAGTGCTAGAGGGGACATCAGCAATCAGCCCCAGCATTTT. The encoded protein is CSARGDISNQPQHF. The chain uses TRBV20-1 and TRBJ1-5; tentative D call: TRBD1 (6 bases). The germline V gene has CDR1 DFQATT and CDR2 SNEGSKA (reference sequence). Trimming took 1 base from V and 1 from J, leaving 8 bases between them. The CDR3 runs 14 residues.

This clonotype came up a few times. This chain connects TRBV12-3 or TRBV12-4 to TRBJ2-7; perhaps TRBD2 as D (6 bases). The CDR3 consists of 18 residues. Trimming left V 2 bases short and J 2 bases short, with 22 bases between. CDR3 region: CASSLTGPYWEVAYEQYF. The CDR3 DNA follows: TGTGCCAGCAGTTTAACCGGACCCTACTGGGAGGTGGCCTACGAGCAGTACTTC.

In its sample, this clonotype was seen a few times. The chain uses TRBV5-5 and TRBJ2-3; a weak D match, TRBD2 (6 bases). The length of the CDR3 is 16 residues. V was cut by 4 bases and J by 4 bases, with 19 bases left in between. Germline V gene lookup returns CDR1 SGHKS and CDR2 YYEKEE (reference sequence). CDR3 in DNA: TGTGCCAGCAGCCCAGGGACTCTGGGGGTCTCAGATACGCAGTATTTT. Its protein is CASSPGTLGVSDTQYF. Using reference TRBV5-5 and TRBJ2-3 for the parts outside the CDR3, the full variable domain is DAGVTQSPTHLIKTRGQQVTLRCSPISGHKSVSWYQQVLGQGPQFIFQYYEKEERGRGNFPDRFSARQFPNYSSELNVNALLLGDSALYLCASSPGTLGVSDTQYFGPGTRLTVL.

The rearrangement links TRBV7-8 to TRBJ2-7; D is unclear. Germline V lookup: CDR1 SGHVS, CDR2 FQNEAQ. CDR3 size: 13 residues. V lost 5 bases to trimming and J lost 4 bases, with 12 bases between them. This chain's CDR3 is CASSAQDLYEQYF. CDR3 coding DNA: TGTGCCAGCAGCGCGCAAGATTTGTACGAGCAGTACTTC.

This clonotype was detected many times. This chain links TRBV4-1 with TRBJ2-1, with TRBD1 identical over 9 bases. V gave up 4 bases and J gave up 5 bases; unmatched junction bases: 6. Germline V gives CDR1 MGHRA, CDR2 YSYEKL. There are 15 residues in the CDR3. The CDR3 DNA sequence: TGCGCCAGCAGCCCGCGGGACAGGGCCCACAATGAGCAGTTCTTC. It encodes CASSPRDRAHNEQFF.

This clonotype was counted a few times. The chain couples TRBV7-8 to TRBJ2-3; D perhaps matches TRBD1 (6 bases). This CDR3 region has 16 residues. From germline, CDR1 is SGHVS and CDR2 FQNEAQ. The V gene lost 1 base and the J gene lost 3 bases, with 14 bases spanning the gap. CDR3 DNA: TGTGCCAGCAGCTTAGTGGGCCAGGGGTGGACAGATACGCAGTATTTT. Translated: CASSLVGQGWTDTQYF.

In this sample, this clonotype turned up a few times. V is TRBV5-1 and J is TRBJ1-2; D is uncertain. The V end lost 1 base, the J end lost 4 bases, and 8 bases lay between the germline ends. Germline V gene lookup returns CDR1 SGHRS and CDR2 YFSETQ. The CDR3 is 13 residues long. The CDR3 region is CASSLTESYGYTF. Written as DNA, the CDR3 is TGCGCCAGCAGCTTGACAGAATCCTATGGCTACACCTTC.

The chain employs TRBV20-1 and TRBJ2-5; TRBD1 might be the D (6 bases). Per the germline V gene, CDR1 is DFQATT and CDR2 is SNEGSKA (reference sequence). Trimming left V 2 bases short and J 3 bases short, with 16 bases between. The CDR3 extends over 15 amino acids. DNA of the CDR3: TGCAGTGCTAGATTCACCGGGACACGGAAAGAGACCCAGTACTTC. Translation: CSARFTGTRKETQYF.